One and the same sample provided the 23 T cell receptor beta chains below, sequenced in a study of control samples from healthy donors and cancer patients. Repertoires were generated with immunoSEQ multiplex PCR, while TCRdb's copy carries only in-frame clones and drops some. The sample yields roughly 55,000 clones, 90% to 97% seen once. The sample consisted of blood. These receptors came from a woman aged 18 to 35 in good health.

The rearrangement joins TRBV3-1 (or the pseudogene TRBV3-2) to TRBJ1-2; TRBD1 agrees at 7 bases. Germline CDR1 and CDR2: LGHDT and YNNKEL (reference sequence). V lost 1 base, J lost 6 bases, and 5 bases stayed unmatched. This CDR3 region has 14 residues. The CDR3 sequence is CASSQGQGLDGYTF. DNA of the CDR3: TGTGCCAGCAGCCAAGGACAGGGTTTGGATGGCTACACCTTC.

This rearrangement joins TRBV25-1 to TRBJ2-1, with TRBD1 matching 7 bases. This CDR3 contains 15 residues. Germline V gives CDR1 MGHDK, CDR2 SYGVNS. V shed 5 bases, J shed 5 bases, and the junction held 9 bases outside the gene matches. The CDR3, as DNA: TGTGCCAGCAGTCCCCCCGGGACAGTTGACAATGAGCAGTTCTTC. Amino acid sequence: CASSPPGTVDNEQFF.

The chain is built from TRBV19 and TRBJ1-5; no clear D gene. This CDR3 region has 13 residues. With 5 bases removed from V and 7 bases from J, the gap between germline ends came to 12 bases. In germline, CDR1 is LNHDA, CDR2 SQIVND (reference sequence). Written as DNA, the CDR3 is TGTGCCAGTAGTCTTACAGCCAAGCAGCCCCAGCATTTT. Residues: CASSLTAKQPQHF.

The V gene is TRBV4-2, the J gene TRBJ1-2, with D tentatively TRBD1 (6 bases). The CDR3 sequence is 14 residues long. The germline gives CDR1 LGHNA, CDR2 YNFKEQ. V shed 4 bases and J shed 0 bases, with 9 bases lying between them. The CDR3 DNA follows: TGTGCCAGCAGCCCCCGGACAGCTAACTATGGCTACACCTTC. Protein: CASSPRTANYGYTF.

This clone was recorded once. The chain couples TRBV5-1 to TRBJ1-2; the match to TRBD1 covers 11 bases. The V gene's germline CDR1 is SGHRS and CDR2 YFSETQ. The CDR3 loop spans 16 amino acids. The V gene end was trimmed by 2 bases and the J gene end by 2 bases; junction bases not matched to a gene: 5. The CDR3 nucleotides are TGCGCCAGCAGCTTCCTACGGACAGGGGGCAACTATGGCTACACCTTC. Its protein is CASSFLRTGGNYGYTF.

The chain carries TRBV11-2 and TRBJ1-3; D possibly corresponds to TRBD1 (6 bases). CDR3 length: 15 amino acids. Germline assignment: CDR1 SGHAT and CDR2 FQNNGV. The V end was cut by 5 bases, the J end by 0 bases, with 11 bases between. The CDR3 DNA follows: TGTGCCAGCAGCGAAACAGGGAGCTCTGGAAACACCATATATTTT. This sequence encodes CASSETGSSGNTIYF.

The chain carries TRBV7-8 and TRBJ1-3; unclear D gene. Trimming stripped 5 bases from V and 2 bases from J, with 10 bases between. The germline V gene encodes CDR1 SGHVS and CDR2 FQNEAQ. The CDR3 totals 14 residues. CDR3: CASSPEWAGNTIYF. Written as DNA, the CDR3 is TGTGCCAGCAGCCCGGAATGGGCTGGAAACACCATATATTTT.

The chain links TRBV4-1 to TRBJ2-1, with 8 bases identical to TRBD1. The CDR3 covers 15 residues. The germline V gene encodes CDR1 MGHRA and CDR2 YSYEKL. V gave up 3 bases and J gave up 7 bases; unmatched junction bases: 8. CDR3 sequence (DNA): TGCGCCAGCAGCCACCGACAGGGGTACGGGAATGAGCAGTTCTTC. Translated: CASSHRQGYGNEQFF.

This chain's CDR3 is CASSLDRYYGYTF. The CDR3 DNA reads TGTGCCAGCAGTTTAGACAGGTACTATGGCTACACCTTC. The chain recombines TRBV12-3 or TRBV12-4 with TRBJ1-2; a weak D match, TRBD1 (5 bases). Trimming left V 1 base short and J 3 bases short, with 6 bases between. CDR3 length: 13 residues.

The chain carries TRBV13 and TRBJ1-2; the match to TRBD1 covers 11 bases. V was clipped by 4 bases and J by 4 bases; unmatched bases: 5. Germline V gene sequence: CDR1 PRHDT, CDR2 FYEKMQ (reference sequence). The CDR3 totals 15 residues. The CDR3 spells CASSSRDRGTYGYTF. The CDR3 DNA follows: TGTGCCAGCAGCTCCCGGGACAGGGGGACCTATGGCTACACCTTC.

Turning to this clone: The sample carries other DNA sequences with the same CDR3. The chain recombines TRBV19 with TRBJ1-2, with D possibly TRBD1 on 6 matching bases. The V and J ends lost 5 bases and 5 bases respectively, with 27 bases between them. This CDR3 has 18 residues. Germline loops: CDR1 LNHDA, CDR2 SQIVND (reference sequence). The CDR3 here is CASSASTGGAPRGYGYTF. CDR3 nucleotides: TGTGCCAGTAGTGCTTCGACAGGAGGGGCTCCGCGCGGATATGGCTACACCTTC.

The chain uses TRBV28 and TRBJ2-3; D gene ambiguous. Looked up from germline, CDR1 is MDHEN and CDR2 is SYDVKM. Between the trimmed V and J ends, which lost 7 bases and 2 bases, there was a span of 10 bases. The CDR3 consists of 13 residues. Written as DNA, the CDR3 is TGTGCCAGCATAAAAGACCTCACAGATACGCAGTATTTT. This sequence encodes CASIKDLTDTQYF.

The sample holds one count of this clone. The V and J genes are TRBV7-9 and TRBJ1-2; a weak D match, TRBD1 (6 bases). V lost 3 bases, J lost 10 bases, and 15 bases lay in between. The CDR3 consists of 13 residues. Germline V gene data show CDR1 as SEHNR and CDR2 as FQNEAQ (reference sequence). Here the CDR3 reads CASSFEEQGPYTF. The CDR3 bases are TGTGCCAGCAGCTTTGAGGAACAGGGACCCTACACCTTC. Full variable domain (rest looked up from reference TRBV7-9 and TRBJ1-2): DTGVSQNPRHKITKRGQNVTFRCDPISEHNRLYWYRQTLGQGPEFLTYFQNEAQLEKSRLLSDRFSAERPKGSFSTLEIQRTEQGDSAMYLCASSFEEQGPYTFGSGTRLTVV.

V gene TRBV9 combines with J gene TRBJ2-5, with D possibly matching TRBD2 (6 bases). The CDR3 spans 13 residues. V lost 4 bases and J 4 bases, leaving 11 bases between the germline ends. Germline V lookup: CDR1 SGDLS, CDR2 YYNGEE. CDR3 DNA: TGTGCCAGCAGCCCTTCCGGGAGAGAGACCCAGTACTTC. This encodes CASSPSGRETQYF. Looking up the rest from reference TRBV9 and TRBJ2-5 gives the full variable domain: DSGVTQTPKHLITATGQRVTLRCSPRSGDLSVYWYQQSLDQGLQFLIQYYNGEERAKGNILERFSAQQFPDLHSELNLSSLELGDSALYFCASSPSGRETQYFGPGTRLLVL.

CDR3 nucleotide sequence: TGTGCCAGCAGTTTAGGGACAGGGGCTGGAGAGACCCAGTACTTC. Its protein product is CASSLGTGAGETQYF. The chain recombines TRBV28 with TRBJ2-5; 10 positions match TRBD1. There are 15 residues in the CDR3. V was pared by 2 bases and J by 4 bases, with 4 bases of the junction left unmatched. Germline V gene data show CDR1 as MDHEN and CDR2 as SYDVKM. Looking up the rest from reference TRBV28 and TRBJ2-5 gives the full variable domain: DVKVTQSSRYLVKRTGEKVFLECVQDMDHENMFWYRQDPGLGLRLIYFSYDVKMKEKGDIPEGYSVSREKKERFSLILESASTNQTSMYLCASSLGTGAGETQYFGPGTRLLVL.

The J gene is TRBJ1-6, the V gene TRBV6-2 or TRBV6-3; 7 bases agree with TRBD1. Germline V gives CDR1 MNHEY, CDR2 SVGEGT. CDR3 size: 17 residues. V lost 2 bases and J lost 6; bases outside the gene matches: 10. This CDR3 reads CASSYVRQGGFNSPLHF. The DNA of the CDR3 is TGTGCCAGCAGTTACGTCAGACAGGGTGGGTTTAATTCACCCCTCCACTTT.

The chain is built from TRBV4-1 and TRBJ1-2; TRBD1 matches at 9 bases. With V trimmed by 0 bases and J by 6 bases, 5 bases remained unmatched. The germline gives CDR1 MGHRA, CDR2 YSYEKL. The CDR3 sequence is 15 residues long. The CDR3 spells CASSQEGTGLDGYTF. The CDR3, as DNA: TGCGCCAGCAGCCAAGAGGGGACAGGGCTGGATGGCTACACCTTC.

This chain joins TRBV11-2 and TRBJ1-1, with D unclear. Trimming took 4 bases from V and 1 from J, leaving 1 base between them. Per the germline V gene, CDR1 is SGHAT and CDR2 is FQNNGV. This CDR3 is 11 amino acids long. CDR3 DNA: TGTGCCAGCAGCTGGAACACTGAAGCTTTCTTT. Its protein product is CASSWNTEAFF. The full variable domain, in which reference TRBV11-2 and TRBJ1-1 provide the parts outside the CDR3, is EAGVAQSPRYKIIEKRQSVAFWCNPISGHATLYWYQQILGQGPKLLIQFQNNGVVDDSQLPKDRFSAERLKGVDSTLKIQPAKLEDSAVYLCASSWNTEAFFGQGTRLTVV.

The chain carries TRBV6-1 and TRBJ1-2; 8 nucleotides line up with TRBD1. Trimming at V came to 7 bases and at J to 4 bases, leaving 14 bases not matched to a gene. The CDR3 is made up of 16 amino acids. Germline CDR1 is MNHNS and CDR2 is SASEGT. The CDR3 region has the DNA TGTGCCAGCACTGACTTCACAGGGGGATTTAGCTATGGCTACACCTTC. It is translated as CASTDFTGGFSYGYTF.

This chain connects TRBV19 to TRBJ1-5; TRBD1 agrees at 9 bases. With V trimmed by 5 bases and J by 5 bases, 13 bases remained unmatched. CDR3 length: 17 amino acids. The germline gives CDR1 LNHDA, CDR2 SQIVND (reference sequence). The CDR3 here is CASSFPDRGVGYQPQHF. CDR3 sequence (DNA): TGTGCCAGTAGTTTCCCGGACAGGGGAGTGGGGTATCAGCCCCAGCATTTT.

The rearrangement links TRBV6-5 to TRBJ2-7; perhaps D is TRBD1 or TRBD2 (6 bases each). Germline V gene sequence: CDR1 MNHEY, CDR2 SVGAGI. This CDR3 has 14 amino acids. V lost 6 bases and J 5 bases, leaving 17 bases between the germline ends. CDR3 in DNA: TGTGCCAGCAGATCCCGTGTGGGGGGCCACGAGCAGTACTTC. Encoded protein: CASRSRVGGHEQYF.

This rearrangement joins TRBV6-2 or TRBV6-3 to TRBJ2-7; 7 bases fit TRBD2. Per the germline V gene, CDR1 is MNHEY and CDR2 is SVGEGT. The CDR3 covers 15 residues. V lost 6 bases, J lost 2 bases, and 10 bases stayed unmatched. The CDR3 DNA follows: TGTGCCAGCAGCTCAGGCGGGGAGGGTCCCTACGAGCAGTACTTC. Protein sequence: CASSSGGEGPYEQYF.

This chain uses TRBV14 with TRBJ1-1; no firm D call. CDR3 size: 13 residues. Germline V gene data show CDR1 as SGHDN and CDR2 as FVKESK. V lost 5 bases to trimming and J lost 0 bases, with 7 bases between them. CDR3 DNA sequence: TGTGCCAGCAGCTACATTATGAACACTGAAGCTTTCTTT. This gives the protein CASSYIMNTEAFF.